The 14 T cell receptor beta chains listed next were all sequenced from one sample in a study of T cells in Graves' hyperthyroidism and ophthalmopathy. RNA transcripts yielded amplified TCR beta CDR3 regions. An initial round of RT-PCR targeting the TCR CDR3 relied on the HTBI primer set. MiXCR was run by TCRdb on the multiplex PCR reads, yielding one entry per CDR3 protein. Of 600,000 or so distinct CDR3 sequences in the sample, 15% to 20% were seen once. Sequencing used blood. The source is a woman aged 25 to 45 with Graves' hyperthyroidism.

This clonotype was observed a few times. The CDR3 DNA is TGTGCCTGGAGTGTTAGATTAGCGGCCTACGAGCAGTACTTC. Translated: CAWSVRLAAYEQYF. The genes are TRBV30 and TRBJ2-7; D is perhaps TRBD2 (6 bases). The CDR3 covers 14 residues. V was clipped by 0 bases and J by 2 bases, with 11 bases between them. CDR1 and CDR2 from the germline V gene are GTSNPN and SVGIG (reference sequence).

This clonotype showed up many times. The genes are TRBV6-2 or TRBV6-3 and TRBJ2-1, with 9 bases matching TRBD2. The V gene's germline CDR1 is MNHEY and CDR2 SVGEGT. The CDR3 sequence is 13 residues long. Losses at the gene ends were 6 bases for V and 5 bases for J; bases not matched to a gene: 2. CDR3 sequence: CASRGTSHNEQFF. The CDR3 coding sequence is TGTGCCAGCAGAGGGACTAGCCACAATGAGCAGTTCTTC.

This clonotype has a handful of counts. For the CDR3, the DNA is TGTGCCAGCAGTCAGGACAGCTTCCAAGAGACCCAGTACTTC. Translation gives CASSQDSFQETQYF. The chain recombines TRBV12-3 or TRBV12-4 with TRBJ2-5; TRBD1 is a possible D gene (6 bases). V was clipped by 5 bases and J by 1 base, with 11 bases between them. This CDR3 spans 14 amino acids.

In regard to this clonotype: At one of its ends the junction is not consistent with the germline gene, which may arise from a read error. The CDR3 reads CASSKAGQAANYGYTF. The CDR3 region has the DNA TGTGCCAGCAGTAAAGCGGGACAGGCGGCTAACTATGGCTACACCTTC. The V call is TRBV6-1, the J call TRBJ1-2; 8 nucleotides agree with TRBD1. Looked up from germline, CDR1 is MNHNS and CDR2 is SASEGT. The CDR3 length is 16 residues.

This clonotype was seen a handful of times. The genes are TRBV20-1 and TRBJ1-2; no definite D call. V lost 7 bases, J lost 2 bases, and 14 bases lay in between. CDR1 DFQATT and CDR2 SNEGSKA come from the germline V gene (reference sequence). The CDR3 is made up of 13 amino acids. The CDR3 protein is CSVHVQENYGYTF. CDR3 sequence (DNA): TGCAGTGTCCACGTTCAAGAGAACTATGGCTACACCTTC.

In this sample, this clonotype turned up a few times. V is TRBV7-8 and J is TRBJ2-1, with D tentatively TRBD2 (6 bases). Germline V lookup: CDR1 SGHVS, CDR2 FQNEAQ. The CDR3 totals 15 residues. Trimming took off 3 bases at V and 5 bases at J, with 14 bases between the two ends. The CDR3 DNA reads TGTGCCAGCAGCTTCTCGGGGACTTTAAACAATGAGCAGTTCTTC. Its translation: CASSFSGTLNNEQFF.

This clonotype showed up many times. CDR3 sequence reads: CASSEGWTSGNEQFF. The CDR3 region has the DNA TGTGCCAGCAGTGAAGGGTGGACTAGCGGGAATGAGCAGTTCTTC. The chain has TRBV6-1 and TRBJ2-1, with 11 bases identical to TRBD2. The J segment lost 7 bases and the V segment lost 1 base, leaving 3 bases of the junction unmatched. The germline V gene has CDR1 MNHNS and CDR2 SASEGT. This CDR3 comprises 15 residues.

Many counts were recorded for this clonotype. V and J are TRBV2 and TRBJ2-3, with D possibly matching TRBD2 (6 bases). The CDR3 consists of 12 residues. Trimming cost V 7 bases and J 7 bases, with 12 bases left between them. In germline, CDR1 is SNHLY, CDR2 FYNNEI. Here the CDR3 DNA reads TGTGCCAGCACCATTAGCGGCTATACGCAGTATTTT. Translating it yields CASTISGYTQYF.

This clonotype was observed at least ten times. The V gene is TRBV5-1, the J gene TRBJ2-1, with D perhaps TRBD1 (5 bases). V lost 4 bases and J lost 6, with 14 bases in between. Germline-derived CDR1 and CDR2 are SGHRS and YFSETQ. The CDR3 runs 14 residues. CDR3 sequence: CASSPPRTSNEQFF. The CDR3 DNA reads TGCGCCAGCAGCCCACCTCGGACAAGCAATGAGCAGTTCTTC.

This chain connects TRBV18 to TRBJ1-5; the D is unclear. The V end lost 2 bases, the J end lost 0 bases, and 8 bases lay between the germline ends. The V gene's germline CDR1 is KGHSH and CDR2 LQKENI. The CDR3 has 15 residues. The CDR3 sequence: CASSPNRDSNQPQHF. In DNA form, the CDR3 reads TGTGCCAGCTCACCAAACAGAGATAGCAATCAGCCCCAGCATTTT.

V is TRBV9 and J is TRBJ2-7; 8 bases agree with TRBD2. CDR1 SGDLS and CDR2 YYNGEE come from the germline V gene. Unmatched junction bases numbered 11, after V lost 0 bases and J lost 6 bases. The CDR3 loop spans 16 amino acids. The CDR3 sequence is CASSVVGSGTVSEQYF. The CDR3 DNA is TGTGCCAGCAGCGTAGTGGGTAGCGGGACCGTTTCCGAGCAGTACTTC.

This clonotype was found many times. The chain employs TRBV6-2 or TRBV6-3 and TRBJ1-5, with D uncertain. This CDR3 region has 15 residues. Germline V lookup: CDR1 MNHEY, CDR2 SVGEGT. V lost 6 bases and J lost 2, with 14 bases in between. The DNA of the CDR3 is TGTGCCAGCAGAGCGGATTTGGGAGGCAATCAGCCCCAGCATTTT. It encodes CASRADLGGNQPQHF.

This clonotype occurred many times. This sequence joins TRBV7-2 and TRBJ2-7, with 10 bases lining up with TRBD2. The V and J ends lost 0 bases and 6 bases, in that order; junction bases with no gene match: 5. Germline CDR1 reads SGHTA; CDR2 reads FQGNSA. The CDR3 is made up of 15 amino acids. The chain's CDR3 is CASSLAPLAGVEQYF. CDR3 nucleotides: TGTGCCAGCAGCTTAGCCCCCCTAGCGGGAGTCGAGCAGTACTTC.

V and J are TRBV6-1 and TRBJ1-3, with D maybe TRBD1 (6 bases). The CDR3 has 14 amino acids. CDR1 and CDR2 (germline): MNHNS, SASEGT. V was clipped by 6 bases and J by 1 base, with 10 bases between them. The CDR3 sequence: CASSNRESGNTIYF. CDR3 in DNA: TGTGCCAGCAGCAACAGGGAATCTGGAAACACCATATATTTT.